Shown below are 21 T cell receptor beta chains from a single sample sequenced in a study of blood T cell repertoires in COVID-19. Some clones are missing from TCRdb's copy, which holds only in-frame ones; the method was immunoSEQ multiplex PCR. The sample holds 180,000 or so clones, approximately 80% seen once. The sample consisted of peripheral blood. Every receptor here comes from a woman in her seventies with COVID-19, enrolled during active disease.

As concerns this clone: Mismatch with germline at one junction end may stem from a read error. This sequence joins TRBV5-1 and TRBJ2-7, with TRBD2 identical over 8 bases. CDR1 is SGHRS and CDR2 is YFSETQ in the germline V gene. The CDR3 consists of 15 residues. CDR3 protein: CARSLAGGGPGEQYF. As DNA, the CDR3 is TGCGCCCGCAGCTTGGCCGGGGGGGGCCCTGGGGAGCAGTACTTC.

The sample holds one count of this clone. The chain has TRBV19 and TRBJ2-1; the D gene is possibly TRBD1 (6 bases). The CDR3 spans 12 residues. Trimming took off 4 bases at V and 12 bases at J, with 13 bases between the two ends. The germline V gene has CDR1 LNHDA and CDR2 SQIVND (reference sequence). CDR3 DNA sequence: TGTGCCAGTAGTACGACAGGTTGGGGGCAGTTCTTC. This codes for CASSTTGWGQFF.

The chain has TRBV9 and TRBJ2-1, with 8 bases fitting TRBD2. V shed 4 bases, J shed 15 bases, and the junction held 15 bases outside the gene matches. The CDR3 extends over 14 amino acids. The germline gives CDR1 SGDLS, CDR2 YYNGEE. CDR3 sequence reads: CASSPGGLDPRVFF. The CDR3 coding sequence is TGTGCCAGCAGCCCTGGGGGACTAGACCCCCGGGTGTTCTTC.

This sequence joins TRBV7-6 and TRBJ2-3, with 9 bases identical to TRBD2. Germline trimming cut 1 base from V and 2 bases from J; bases unmatched to any gene: 4. The CDR3 is 16 residues long. Germline-derived CDR1 and CDR2 are SGHVS and FNYEAQ. The DNA for the CDR3 is TGTGCCAGCAGCTTAGGGGCTAGCGGGGCCACAGATACGCAGTATTTT. Its translation: CASSLGASGATDTQYF.

The J gene is TRBJ1-3, the V gene TRBV13; 7 positions agree with TRBD1. CDR3 size: 15 residues. Losses at the gene ends were 3 bases for V and 0 bases for J; bases not matched to a gene: 2. The germline V gene has CDR1 PRHDT and CDR2 FYEKMQ (reference sequence). For the CDR3, the DNA is TGTGCCAGCAGCTTCGGGACAGTCTCTGGAAACACCATATATTTT. It specifies CASSFGTVSGNTIYF.

The chain uses TRBV28 and TRBJ2-2; 10 bases are a match to TRBD1. J was trimmed by 6 bases and V by 3 bases; bases with no gene match: 4. Per germline, CDR1 MDHEN and CDR2 SYDVKM. CDR3 length: 15 residues. The CDR3 DNA reads as TGTGCCAGCAGTTTGGCCGGGACAGGGGCCGGGGAGCTGTTTTTT. Translation: CASSLAGTGAGELFF.

The V call is TRBV6-5, the J call TRBJ1-6; D remains ambiguous. Germline CDR1 MNHEY, CDR2 SVGAGI. This CDR3 is 15 amino acids long. V lost 5 bases, J lost 5 bases, and 13 bases lay in between. The CDR3 protein is CASSKSPTDNSPLHF. The CDR3 nucleotides are TGTGCCAGCAGTAAGAGTCCCACGGATAATTCACCCCTCCACTTT.

A few counts support this clone. The chain has TRBV18 and TRBJ1-2, with 7 bases that match TRBD1. The V segment lost 2 bases and the J segment 10 bases; nucleotides outside the gene matches: 4. Germline CDR1 KGHSH, CDR2 LQKENI. CDR3 length equals 12 residues. The CDR3 nucleotides read TGTGCCAGCTCACCAGACAGGGAGGACTACACCTTC. Protein product: CASSPDREDYTF.

This chain joins TRBV5-1 and TRBJ2-1; TRBD2 aligns across 12 bases. The CDR3 contains 17 residues. J lost 4 bases, V lost 2 bases, and 7 bases had no gene match. The germline CDR1 and CDR2 sequences are SGHRS and YFSETQ. In DNA form, the CDR3 reads TGCGCCAGCAGCTTCGCGTCCGGGACTAGCGGGTACAATGAGCAGTTCTTC. Its protein product is CASSFASGTSGYNEQFF.

The rearrangement links TRBV9 to TRBJ1-2, with TRBD1 as a possible D gene (6 bases). Germline V CDR1 and CDR2: SGDLS, YYNGEE. The CDR3 covers 12 residues. V was shortened by 7 bases and J by 5 bases, with 12 bases between the two germline ends. The CDR3 DNA reads as TGTGCCAGCGGGGGGGCAGTATATGGCTACACCTTC. Protein sequence: CASGGAVYGYTF.

In the case of this clone: Different DNA sequences within this sample yield the same CDR3. J is TRBJ1-1 and V is TRBV28, with D possibly matching TRBD1 (5 bases). The CDR3 is 14 residues long. In germline, CDR1 is MDHEN, CDR2 SYDVKM. V lost 5 bases to trimming and J lost 0 bases, with 10 bases between them. Here the CDR3 DNA reads TGTGCCAGCAGTCCCCCCAGGGTGAACACTGAAGCTTTCTTT. Its translation is CASSPPRVNTEAFF.

The chain is built from TRBV6-5 and TRBJ1-5; 7 positions match TRBD1. Germline V gene data show CDR1 as MNHEY and CDR2 as SVGAGI. The V gene end was trimmed by 6 bases and the J gene end by 5 bases; junction bases not matched to a gene: 10. The length of the CDR3 is 15 residues. CDR3 region: CASRATGVGDQPQHF. For the CDR3, the DNA is TGTGCCAGCAGAGCCACAGGGGTGGGAGATCAGCCCCAGCATTTT.

The rearrangement links TRBV3-1 (or the pseudogene TRBV3-2) to TRBJ1-5; the D gene is possibly TRBD1 (6 bases). The CDR3 totals 14 residues. Between the trimmed V and J ends, which lost 5 bases and 6 bases, there was a span of 14 bases. Germline CDR1 LGHDT, CDR2 YNNKEL (reference sequence). The CDR3 is CASSSGTLGQPQHF. The CDR3, as DNA: TGTGCCAGCAGCTCCGGGACATTAGGTCAGCCCCAGCATTTT.

DNA for the CDR3: TGTGCCAGCAGGTGGAAGGAGCGGGGGGCACCTGAGCAGTTCTTC. Its translation is CASRWKERGAPEQFF. The chain couples TRBV28 to TRBJ2-1; 9 bases agree with TRBD2. V gave up 6 bases and J gave up 9 bases; unmatched junction bases: 12. The germline V gene has CDR1 MDHEN and CDR2 SYDVKM. The CDR3 length is 15 residues.

The J gene is TRBJ2-5, the V gene TRBV12-5; 8 bases line up with TRBD2. The CDR3 consists of 13 residues. Germline-derived CDR1 and CDR2 are LGHNT and FRNRAP. V was pared by 6 bases and J by 0 bases, with 0 bases of the junction left unmatched. The CDR3 region has the DNA TGTGCTAGTGGAGCGGGGGACCAAGAGACCCAGTACTTC. This translates into CASGAGDQETQYF.

On this clone: Other DNA sequences in the same sample also yield this CDR3. The V call is TRBV19, the J call TRBJ2-2; 14 positions match TRBD2. This CDR3 comprises 19 residues. Germline CDR1 and CDR2: LNHDA and SQIVND (reference sequence). The J segment lost 5 bases and the V segment lost 8 bases, leaving 16 bases of the junction unmatched. CDR3 sequence reads: CASRGRGLAGEVGTGELFF. The CDR3 DNA reads TGTGCCAGTCGGGGCCGGGGACTAGCGGGAGAGGTGGGGACCGGGGAGCTGTTTTTT.

There are a few counts of this clone. The chain links TRBV14 to TRBJ2-3; D remains unclear. Germline lookup yields CDR1 SGHDN and CDR2 FVKESK. This CDR3 region has 15 residues. V was shortened by 4 bases and J by 0 bases, with 11 bases between the two germline ends. CDR3 sequence (DNA): TGTGCCAGCAGCCTCCAAGTTAGTAGCACAGATACGCAGTATTTT. Its protein is CASSLQVSSTDTQYF.

The DNA for the CDR3 is TGTGCCAGCAGCCCGGGGGTCTTCGCGAACACCGGGGAGCTGTTTTTT. It encodes CASSPGVFANTGELFF. The chain uses TRBV9 and TRBJ2-2; D possibly corresponds to TRBD2 (6 bases). V lost 4 bases, J lost 0 bases, and 13 bases lay in between. The CDR3 spans 16 residues. Germline assignment: CDR1 SGDLS and CDR2 YYNGEE.

The chain is built from TRBV5-1 and TRBJ2-5; 8 bases map to TRBD2. CDR1 SGHRS and CDR2 YFSETQ come from the germline V gene. Trimming cost V 6 bases and J 7 bases; bases outside gene matches: 8. The CDR3 is made up of 13 amino acids. This CDR3 is CASTLAGLGTQYF. The CDR3 DNA is TGCGCCAGCACCCTAGCGGGCCTGGGGACCCAGTACTTC.

V usage is TRBV5-1 and J usage is TRBJ1-1, with a possible D match to TRBD1 (5 bases). The V and J ends lost 4 bases and 2 bases respectively, with 15 bases between them. This CDR3 spans 15 amino acids. Germline lookup yields CDR1 SGHRS and CDR2 YFSETQ. CDR3 protein: CASSHEEGRNTEAFF. CDR3 nucleotides: TGCGCCAGCAGCCACGAGGAGGGGCGAAACACTGAAGCTTTCTTT. The full variable domain, in which reference TRBV5-1 and TRBJ1-1 provide the parts outside the CDR3, is KAGVTQTPRYLIKTRGQQVTLSCSPISGHRSVSWYQQTPGQGLQFLFEYFSETQRNKGNFPGRFSGRQFSNSRSEMNVSTLELGDSALYLCASSHEEGRNTEAFFGQGTRLTVV.

DNA of the CDR3: TGTGCCACCAGCAGAGATGGGGCTTACACCGGGGAGCTGTTTTTT. As protein: CATSRDGAYTGELFF. The V and J genes are TRBV15 and TRBJ2-2; a weak D match, TRBD1 (5 bases). The germline V gene encodes CDR1 LNHNV and CDR2 YYDKDF (reference sequence). V shed 0 bases and J shed 3 bases, with 8 bases lying between them. The CDR3 contains 15 residues.